Following are 3 T cell receptor beta chains from one sample sequenced in a study of T cell changes during pregnancy in multiple sclerosis. Here immunoSEQ multiplex PCR was the method, and the copy in TCRdb shows in-frame clones only, minus some. The sample comprises 20,000 to 25,000 clones, 75% to 95% of which are singletons, and about 0.7% rests with the top ten. The sample here was CD4+ T cells from peripheral blood mononuclear cells, taken in the third trimester of pregnancy. These receptors were collected from a female donor with multiple sclerosis, enrolled in a pregnancy study.

V gene TRBV28 combines with J gene TRBJ2-3; 7 bases map to TRBD1. The J segment lost 2 bases and the V segment lost 6 bases, leaving 5 bases of the junction unmatched. Germline lookup yields CDR1 MDHEN and CDR2 SYDVKM. The CDR3 consists of 14 residues. In DNA form, the CDR3 reads TGTGCCAGCAGAGAGACAGGGACCACAGATACGCAGTATTTT. It yields the protein CASRETGTTDTQYF.

The V and J genes are TRBV19 and TRBJ1-5, with 8 nucleotides matching TRBD1. CDR3 length: 15 amino acids. With 5 bases clipped from V and 5 bases from J, the junction kept 8 bases outside the gene matches. The germline CDR1 and CDR2 sequences are LNHDA and SQIVND (reference sequence). CDR3 nucleotides: TGTGCCAGTAGTCCCGACAGGGGACCTCATCAGCCCCAGCATTTT. It translates to CASSPDRGPHQPQHF.

V and J are TRBV12-5 and TRBJ1-5, with D uncertain. Per the germline V gene, CDR1 is LGHNT and CDR2 is FRNRAP. Trimming took off 6 bases at V and 4 bases at J, with 13 bases between the two ends. The CDR3 loop spans 14 amino acids. The CDR3: CASGGGPENQPQHF. The DNA of the CDR3 is TGTGCTAGTGGGGGAGGGCCGGAAAATCAGCCCCAGCATTTT.